This T cell receptor beta chain was captured by sequencing in a study of neurological immune-mediated disorders. Notes on the study in general: The greatest TCR clonal expansion occurred in HTLV-1-associated myelopathy and the least in multiple sclerosis, which fell below healthy controls.

As for the cDNA, it was generated by 5'RACE with 10-nucleotide random UMIs. Every sequencing run drew on 15-18 subjects and yielded over 200 million TCR-beta sequences. TCRdb recomputed calls from the 5' RACE reads with MiXCR, one row per CDR3 protein. The repertoire holds 70,000 to 95,000 distinct CDR3 sequences, 17% seen once, with approximately 15% in the top ten. This clonotype was seen many times. Its specificity is unknown. The CDR3 length is 14 residues. With V trimmed by 6 bases and J by 10 bases, 10 bases remained unmatched. From germline, CDR1 is MNHEY and CDR2 SVGAGI. The TCR comes from a woman aged 40 to 55 in good health. Source material: PBMCs. The chain uses TRBV6-5 and TRBJ2-2; 8 bases fit TRBD1. For the CDR3, the DNA is TGTGCCAGCAGAGACAGGGGCTTTAGGACGGAGCTGTTTTTT. Translation gives CASRDRGFRTELFF.